Below, 7 T cell receptor beta chains from the same sample are listed, as sequenced in a study of T cells in Graves' hyperthyroidism and ophthalmopathy. It was RNA transcripts that yielded the amplified TCR beta CDR3 regions. First-round RT-PCR targeting the TCR CDR3 was performed with the HTBI primer set. In TCRdb, the multiplex PCR reads were re-called with MiXCR into one record per CDR3 protein. The sample has 500,000 to 600,000 distinct CDR3 sequences; about 43% are singletons. The sample was peripheral blood or thyroid tissue (not recorded which). These receptors all stem from an adult woman with Graves' disease, either hyperthyroidism or ophthalmopathy (not recorded which).

The V call is TRBV7-2, the J call TRBJ2-7, with no clear D. This CDR3 has 15 residues. Trimming took 4 bases from V and 0 from J, leaving 13 bases between them. The germline V gene has CDR1 SGHTA and CDR2 FQGNSA. CDR3 bases: TGTGCCAGCAGCTCCAGGAAGGGTAGCTCCTACGAGCAGTACTTC. It encodes CASSSRKGSSYEQYF. The whole variable domain, remainder taken from reference TRBV7-2 and TRBJ2-7, is GAGVSQSPSNKVTEKGKDVELRCDPISGHTALYWYRQSLGQGLEFLIYFQGNSAPDKSGLPSDRFSAERTGGSVSTLTIQRTQQEDSAVYLCASSSRKGSSYEQYFGPGTRLTVT.

The chain uses TRBV10-3 and TRBJ2-5; D gene ambiguous. The germline CDR1 and CDR2 sequences are ENHRY and SYGVKD. CDR3 length equals 13 residues. The V end was cut by 4 bases, the J end by 4 bases, with 10 bases between. CDR3 coding DNA: TGTGCCATCAGTGCTAGAGCCACAGAGACCCAGTACTTC. Translating it yields CAISARATETQYF.

The chain employs TRBV2 and TRBJ2-5; 10 nucleotides align to TRBD2. The CDR3 spans 14 residues. CDR1 SNHLY and CDR2 FYNNEI come from the germline V gene. Germline trimming cut 6 bases from V and 4 bases from J; bases unmatched to any gene: 5. For the CDR3, the DNA is TGTGCCAGCAGGAAACTAGCGGGGCGAGAGACCCAGTACTTC. It encodes CASRKLAGRETQYF.

This clonotype was detected ten times or more. V and J are TRBV2 and TRBJ1-5, with a tentative D call TRBD1 (5 bases). The CDR3 sequence is 15 residues long. Looked up from germline, CDR1 is SNHLY and CDR2 is FYNNEI. The V end was cut by 5 bases, the J end by 2 bases, with 13 bases between. CDR3 loop: CASSRFWGGNQPQHF. The CDR3 coding sequence is TGTGCCAGCAGTCGCTTTTGGGGGGGCAATCAGCCCCAGCATTTT.

The rearrangement links TRBV7-8 to TRBJ2-5, with 7 bases fitting TRBD1. Trimming cost V 6 bases and J 7 bases; bases outside gene matches: 5. The CDR3 consists of 12 residues. CDR1 SGHVS and CDR2 FQNEAQ come from the germline V gene. This CDR3 reads CASRQDRPTQYF. As DNA, the CDR3 is TGTGCCAGCAGACAGGACAGGCCGACCCAGTACTTC.

There are a few counts of this clonotype. The chain is built from TRBV2 and TRBJ1-6; D remains unclear. CDR3 length: 15 residues. CDR1 is SNHLY and CDR2 is FYNNEI in the germline V gene. The ends were cut back, 7 bases at V and 10 bases at J, with 20 bases in the middle. The CDR3 protein is CASMILSGFGSPLHF. In DNA, the CDR3 is TGTGCCAGCATGATCTTATCGGGGTTTGGGTCACCCCTCCACTTT.

This clonotype was detected ten times or more. The gene calls are TRBV28 and TRBJ2-2, with no clear D. Between the trimmed V and J ends, which lost 8 bases and 8 bases, there was a span of 12 bases. The CDR3 runs to 12 residues. CDR1 is MDHEN, CDR2 SYDVKM, per germline. Written as DNA, the CDR3 is TGTGCCAGCCCTTCTGTATCAGGGGAGCTGTTTTTT. This translates into CASPSVSGELFF.